These 24 T cell receptor beta chains were all obtained from the same sample, sequenced in a study of blood T cell repertoires in COVID-19. TCRdb's table, derived via immunoSEQ multiplex PCR, lists solely in-frame clones and lacks some. This sample has 200,000 to 250,000 clones, with 65% to 85% found just once. Sequenced material: PBMCs or T cells enriched from blood (not recorded which). The receptors stem from a woman in her fifties or sixties who had recovered from COVID-19.

The gene calls are TRBV5-4 and TRBJ1-3; D is ambiguous. The CDR3 is 16 amino acids. With 0 bases removed from V and 0 bases from J, the gap between germline ends came to 10 bases. The germline V gene encodes CDR1 SGHNT and CDR2 YYREEE (reference sequence). The CDR3 loop reads CASSLAGVTSGNTIYF. The CDR3 DNA reads as TGTGCCAGCAGCTTGGCCGGGGTTACCTCTGGAAACACCATATATTTT.

Concerning this clone: One end of the junction is discordant with germline, which a read error may explain. V gene TRBV7-2 combines with J gene TRBJ1-2; TRBD1 matches at 11 bases. In germline, CDR1 is SGHTA, CDR2 FQGNSA. The CDR3 is 17 residues long. The CDR3: CASSPGTGGAANYSYTF. CDR3 coding DNA: TGTGCCAGCAGCCCCGGGACAGGGGGAGCGGCTAACTATAGCTACACCTTC.

This sequence joins TRBV7-9 and TRBJ2-5; TRBD2 matches 10 bases. The germline CDR1 and CDR2 sequences are SEHNR and FQNEAQ (reference sequence). This CDR3 spans 19 amino acids. V lost 4 bases to trimming and J lost 2 bases; unmatched junction nucleotides: 16. The CDR3 nucleotides read TGTGCCAGCAGCTCCCCGAGGGGAGCGGGAGGGCCTCGGCAAGAGACCCAGTACTTC. It codes for CASSSPRGAGGPRQETQYF.

V and J are TRBV6-2 or TRBV6-3 and TRBJ2-3; TRBD2 matches 13 bases. The CDR3 spans 20 residues. Germline V lookup: CDR1 MNHEY, CDR2 SVGEGT. The ends lost 6 bases at V and 0 bases at J; junction bases unmatched: 15. The CDR3 nucleotides read TGTGCCAGCAGCCCCCCGGGACTAGCGGGGTTCCGTGGTAGCACAGATACGCAGTATTTT. Its protein is CASSPPGLAGFRGSTDTQYF.

The gene calls are TRBV20-1 and TRBJ1-2; 8 bases are shared with TRBD1. The CDR3 runs 16 residues. Trimming took 3 bases from V and 4 from J; bases not matched to a gene: 13. Germline assignment: CDR1 DFQATT and CDR2 SNEGSKA (reference sequence). CDR3 amino acids: CSASDLAGGASYGYTF. Written as DNA, the CDR3 is TGCAGTGCTAGTGATTTGGCAGGGGGCGCAAGCTATGGCTACACCTTC.

The CDR3 sequence is CASSPPGDKHGYTF. The CDR3 DNA follows: TGTGCCAGCTCACCGCCCGGGGACAAGCATGGCTACACCTTC. The chain carries TRBV18 and TRBJ1-2; TRBD1 is a possible D gene (6 bases). The CDR3 spans 14 residues. The germline V and J ends were trimmed by 3 bases and 6 bases, with 14 bases remaining between them. The germline V gene has CDR1 KGHSH and CDR2 LQKENI.

The V call is TRBV9, the J call TRBJ1-1, with D hard to call. Germline V gene sequence: CDR1 SGDLS, CDR2 YYNGEE. V gave up 4 bases and J gave up 6 bases, with 13 bases separating them. The CDR3 has 13 residues. Here the CDR3 reads CASSPRGGAEAFF. The CDR3 region has the DNA TGTGCCAGCAGCCCCCGGGGAGGCGCTGAAGCTTTCTTT.

This clone was counted many times. The V call is TRBV7-9, the J call TRBJ2-2; D perhaps matches TRBD1 (6 bases). CDR3 length equals 19 residues. Germline CDR1 and CDR2: SEHNR and FQNEAQ (reference sequence). With 3 bases removed from V and 0 bases from J, the gap between germline ends came to 20 bases. CDR3 DNA: TGTGCCAGCAGCTTTTCTTGGACAGTGGAATTCGCGAACACCGGGGAGCTGTTTTTT. This codes for CASSFSWTVEFANTGELFF.

The chain joins TRBV5-1 to TRBJ1-5; perhaps TRBD1 as D (5 bases). The ends were cut back, 1 base at V and 0 bases at J, with 8 bases in the middle. The CDR3 is made up of 15 amino acids. Germline V CDR1 and CDR2: SGHRS, YFSETQ. The DNA of the CDR3 is TGCGCCAGCAGCTTGCAAGGGGTTAGCAATCAGCCCCAGCATTTT. Protein: CASSLQGVSNQPQHF.

This chain links TRBV7-9 with TRBJ2-2; TRBD2 is a possible D gene (5 bases). This CDR3 has 14 residues. V was trimmed by 1 base and J by 6 bases, leaving 9 bases between them. Germline V gene data show CDR1 as SEHNR and CDR2 as FQNEAQ (reference sequence). This CDR3 is CASSLVSGAGELFF. For the CDR3, the DNA is TGTGCCAGCAGCTTAGTCTCCGGGGCCGGGGAGCTGTTTTTT.

The chain couples TRBV6-5 to TRBJ2-1, with 14 bases that match TRBD2. Germline CDR1 is MNHEY and CDR2 is SVGAGI. J lost 7 bases, V lost 0 bases, and 2 bases had no gene match. The CDR3 spans 16 residues. CDR3 sequence reads: CASSYSGTSGSNEQFF. The DNA for the CDR3 is TGTGCCAGCAGTTACTCCGGGACTAGCGGGAGTAATGAGCAGTTCTTC.

The chain employs TRBV5-4 and TRBJ2-2; possible D gene TRBD1, 5 bases. This CDR3 has 15 residues. V shed 4 bases and J shed 0 bases, with 10 bases lying between them. The germline V gene encodes CDR1 SGHNT and CDR2 YYREEE (reference sequence). CDR3 bases: TGTGCCAGCAGCCTCGGCAGGGCGAACACCGGGGAGCTGTTTTTT. The encoded protein is CASSLGRANTGELFF.

The sample holds a few counts of this clone. The chain has TRBV27 and TRBJ1-6; D remains unclear. In germline, CDR1 is MNHEY, CDR2 SMNVEV (reference sequence). Trimming stripped 0 bases from V and 3 bases from J, with 9 bases between. This CDR3 comprises 16 residues. CDR3 coding DNA: TGTGCCAGCAGTTTATCGATACCAGGCTATAATTCACCCCTCCACTTT. Its translation: CASSLSIPGYNSPLHF.

V and J are TRBV25-1 and TRBJ2-7; 9 bases fit TRBD1. With 4 bases clipped from V and 3 bases from J, the junction kept 1 base outside the gene matches. Germline V CDR1 and CDR2: MGHDK, SYGVNS. This CDR3 has 13 residues. The CDR3 DNA sequence: TGTGCCAGCAGTGTGGACAGGGGCTACGAGCAGTACTTC. Its translation is CASSVDRGYEQYF.

This clone was detected only a few times. The chain joins TRBV10-2 to TRBJ2-5, with D possibly being TRBD1 (7 bases). The CDR3 is made up of 14 amino acids. The germline gives CDR1 WSHSY, CDR2 SAAADI. V lost 4 bases, J lost 1 base, and 10 bases lay in between. CDR3 bases: TGCGCCAGCAGTGGCGGGACAGTCCAAGAGACCCAGTACTTC. Its protein is CASSGGTVQETQYF.

The chain is built from TRBV2 and TRBJ2-3, with D maybe TRBD2 (5 bases). Trimming removed 5 bases at V and 1 base at J, with 10 bases between. Germline V gene sequence: CDR1 SNHLY, CDR2 FYNNEI. CDR3 length: 14 residues. CDR3 sequence reads: CASSLLRGTDTQYF. The CDR3 bases are TGTGCCAGCAGTTTGTTGAGGGGCACAGATACGCAGTATTTT.

The chain recombines TRBV6-2 or TRBV6-3 with TRBJ1-1; tentatively, D is TRBD1 (6 bases). The V end lost 4 bases, the J end lost 2 bases, and 8 bases lay between the germline ends. CDR3 size: 13 residues. Germline V gives CDR1 MNHEY, CDR2 SVGEGT. The chain's CDR3 is CASSFRGNTEAFF. In DNA form, the CDR3 reads TGTGCCAGCAGTTTCAGGGGAAACACTGAAGCTTTCTTT.

The chain joins TRBV2 to TRBJ1-2; D unclear. The CDR3 consists of 15 residues. The V and J ends lost 3 bases and 4 bases respectively, with 15 bases between them. CDR1 SNHLY and CDR2 FYNNEI come from the germline V gene. The CDR3 DNA reads as TGTGCCAGCAGTGATAGACCGGGATCTTCCTATGGCTACACCTTC. This encodes CASSDRPGSSYGYTF.

This sequence joins TRBV7-6 and TRBJ1-2; 10 nucleotides match TRBD1. The V and J ends lost 0 bases and 4 bases, in that order; junction bases with no gene match: 5. CDR1 and CDR2 (germline): SGHVS, FNYEAQ. This CDR3 contains 16 residues. The CDR3 DNA reads as TGTGCCAGCAGCTTAGCTCCGGGACAGGGGACCTATGGCTACACCTTC. It is translated as CASSLAPGQGTYGYTF.

This clone was observed a handful of times. The rearrangement joins TRBV2 to TRBJ1-3, with 8 bases identical to TRBD1. The V segment lost 8 bases and the J segment 1 base; nucleotides outside the gene matches: 4. Germline V CDR1 and CDR2: SNHLY, FYNNEI. CDR3 length: 14 amino acids. This chain's CDR3 is CASRQGASGNTIYF. The CDR3 DNA reads as TGTGCCAGCCGTCAGGGGGCGTCTGGAAACACCATATATTTT.

V and J are TRBV2 and TRBJ1-2; 8 nucleotides align to TRBD1. Trimming cost V 6 bases and J 3 bases; bases outside gene matches: 12. Germline V gene sequence: CDR1 SNHLY, CDR2 FYNNEI. CDR3 length: 16 residues. In DNA, the CDR3 is TGTGCCAGCAGACCCCCTCAGGGGGCGCGGGACTATGGCTACACCTTC. Translation gives CASRPPQGARDYGYTF.

The rearrangement uses TRBV29-1 and TRBJ2-7; D uncertain. This CDR3 is 13 amino acids long. Between the trimmed V and J ends, which lost 1 base and 1 base, there was a span of 8 bases. Per the germline V gene, CDR1 is SQVTM and CDR2 is ANQGSEA. CDR3 in DNA: TGCAGCGTTGAAGCCGCAGATTCCTACGAGCAGTACTTC. It codes for CSVEAADSYEQYF.

The rearrangement links TRBV5-1 to TRBJ2-7; 7 positions match TRBD1. V lost 2 bases and J lost 3; bases outside the gene matches: 5. CDR3 length: 14 amino acids. CDR1 is SGHRS and CDR2 is YFSETQ in the germline V gene. This CDR3 reads CASSLAGGHYEQYF. The CDR3 nucleotides are TGCGCCAGCAGCTTAGCAGGGGGACACTACGAGCAGTACTTC.

The CDR3 reads CASSWDRDTDTQYF. CDR3 bases: TGTGCCAGCAGTTGGGACAGGGACACAGATACGCAGTATTTT. This chain connects TRBV2 to TRBJ2-3, with TRBD1 matching 9 bases. The CDR3 has 14 amino acids. Losses at the gene ends were 5 bases for V and 2 bases for J; bases not matched to a gene: 2. Germline CDR1 reads SNHLY; CDR2 reads FYNNEI.